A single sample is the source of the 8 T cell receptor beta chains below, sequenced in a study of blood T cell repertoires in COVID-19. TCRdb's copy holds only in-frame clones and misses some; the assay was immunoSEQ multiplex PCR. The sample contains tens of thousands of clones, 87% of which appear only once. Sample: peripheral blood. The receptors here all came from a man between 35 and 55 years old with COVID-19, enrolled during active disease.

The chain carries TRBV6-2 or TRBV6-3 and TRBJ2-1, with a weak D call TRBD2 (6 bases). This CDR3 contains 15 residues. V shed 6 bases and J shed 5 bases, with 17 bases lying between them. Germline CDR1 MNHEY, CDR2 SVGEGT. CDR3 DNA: TGTGCCAGCAGCCAAACGCGGGGAAGCCACAATGAGCAGTTCTTC. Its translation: CASSQTRGSHNEQFF.

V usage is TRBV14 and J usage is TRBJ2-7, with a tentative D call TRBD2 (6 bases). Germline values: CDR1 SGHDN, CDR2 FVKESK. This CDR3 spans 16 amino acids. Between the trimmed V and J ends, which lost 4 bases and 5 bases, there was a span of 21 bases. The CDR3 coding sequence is TGTGCCAGCAGCCCCCCTCGCGAGCGGGCCGGCGACGAGCAGTACTTC. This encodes CASSPPRERAGDEQYF. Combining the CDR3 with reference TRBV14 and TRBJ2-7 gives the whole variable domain EAGVTQFPSHSVIEKGQTVTLRCDPISGHDNLYWYRRVMGKEIKFLLHFVKESKQDESGMPNNRFLAERTGGTYSTLKVQPAELEDSGVYFCASSPPRERAGDEQYFGPGTRLTVT.

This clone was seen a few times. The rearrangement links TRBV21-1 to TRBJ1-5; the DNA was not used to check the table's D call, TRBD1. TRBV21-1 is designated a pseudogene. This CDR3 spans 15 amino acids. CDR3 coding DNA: TGTGCCAGCAGCAAAGGACCAGGGGGTAGTCAGCCCCAGCATTTT. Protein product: CASSKGPGGSQPQHF.

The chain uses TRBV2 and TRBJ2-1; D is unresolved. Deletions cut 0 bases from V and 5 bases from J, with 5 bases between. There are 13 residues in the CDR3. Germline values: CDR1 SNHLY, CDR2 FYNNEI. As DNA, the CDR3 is TGTGCCAGCAGTGAAGCTCTTCACAATGAGCAGTTCTTC. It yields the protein CASSEALHNEQFF.

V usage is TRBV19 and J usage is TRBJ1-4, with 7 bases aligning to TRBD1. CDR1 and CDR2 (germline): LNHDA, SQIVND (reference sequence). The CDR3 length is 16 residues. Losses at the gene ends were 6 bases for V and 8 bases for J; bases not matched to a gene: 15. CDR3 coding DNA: TGTGCCAGTAGCCCTATCACCGGACAGGAGGAGGAAAAACTGTTTTTT. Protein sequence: CASSPITGQEEEKLFF.

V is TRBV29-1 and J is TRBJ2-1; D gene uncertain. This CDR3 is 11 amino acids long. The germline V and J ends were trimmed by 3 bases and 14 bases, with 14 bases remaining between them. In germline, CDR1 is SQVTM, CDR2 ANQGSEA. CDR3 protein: CSVDRPSGEFF. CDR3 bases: TGCAGCGTTGATAGGCCTAGTGGTGAGTTCTTC.

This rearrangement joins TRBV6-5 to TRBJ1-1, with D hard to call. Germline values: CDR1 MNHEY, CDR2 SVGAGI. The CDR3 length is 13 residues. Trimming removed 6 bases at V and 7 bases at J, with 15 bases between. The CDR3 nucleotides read TGTGCCAGCAGACAACATGAATCCGATGAAGCTTTCTTT. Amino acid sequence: CASRQHESDEAFF.

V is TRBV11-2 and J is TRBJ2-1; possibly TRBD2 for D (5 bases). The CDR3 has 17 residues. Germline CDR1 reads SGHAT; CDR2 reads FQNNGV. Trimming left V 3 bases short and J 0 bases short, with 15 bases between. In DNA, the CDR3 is TGTGCCAGCAGCTTGGGGAGAACCCTGAGCTCCTACAATGAGCAGTTCTTC. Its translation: CASSLGRTLSSYNEQFF.